The T cell receptor (beta chain) described here comes from a study of post-analysis software for immune sequencing data. Study observations and caveats: The F measure placed samples prepared in the same batch into strongly shared clusters. Roughly five TRBV segments appeared more often in patients than in controls, and TRBV5-6, TRBV5-1 and TRBV20-1 were among these. Controls showed significantly higher normalized Chao1 diversity than did multiple sclerosis patients.

Included in the TCR beta cDNA libraries were unique molecular identifiers. TCRdb used MiXCR to reprocess the PCR reads, holding one entry per CDR3 protein. The table lists hundreds of thousands of distinct CDR3 sequences, approximately 53% of them singletons. Note on this clonotype: What it recognizes is unknown.

Deletions cut 2 bases from V and 8 bases from J, with 15 bases between. Germline V gene lookup returns CDR1 SGHAT and CDR2 FQNNGV. CDR3 size: 14 residues. Sequenced input: blood. This clonotype was sampled from a girl between 5 and 17 years old with multiple sclerosis. The rearrangement uses TRBV11-2 and TRBJ1-2; no definite D call. The CDR3: CASSLNPKMDGYTF. The CDR3 DNA follows: TGTGCCAGCAGCTTAAATCCCAAGATGGACGGCTACACCTTC.